This section outlines one T cell receptor (beta chain) sequence together with its context. This sample stems from a study of regulatory T cells in long-lasting Graves disease. Time point denoted: newly diagnosed GD, antithyroid drugs for less than 3 months. Extracted RNA from PBMCs served as the source of the TCR library. Investigators prepared the TCR beta libraries by applying iRepertoire HTBI primers and Arm-PCR of CDR3 regions. TCRdb analysed the multiplex PCR reads with MiXCR anew, one entry per CDR3 protein. There are more than 350,000 distinct CDR3 sequences in the sample; 15% occur only once, and around 15% lies in the top ten. This sample also belongs to another study, concerning T cells in Graves' hyperthyroidism and ophthalmopathy. From that study: With the HTBI primer set, the TCR CDR3 went through a first round of RT-PCR.

This TCR derives from a woman in her twenties or thirties with Graves disease. This sample comprised peripheral blood mononuclear cells (PBMCs), obtained at new diagnosis, from a patient treated with antithyroid drugs.

CDR3 nucleotide sequence: TGTGCCAGCAGCTTAAACGGGAGACTCTACGAGCAGTACTTC. Encoded protein: CASSLNGRLYEQYF. The chain has TRBV7-2 and TRBJ2-7, with D maybe TRBD2 (6 bases). This CDR3 is 14 amino acids long. Per germline, CDR1 SGHTA and CDR2 FQGNSA. Trimming cost V 2 bases and J 3 bases, with 11 bases left between them.